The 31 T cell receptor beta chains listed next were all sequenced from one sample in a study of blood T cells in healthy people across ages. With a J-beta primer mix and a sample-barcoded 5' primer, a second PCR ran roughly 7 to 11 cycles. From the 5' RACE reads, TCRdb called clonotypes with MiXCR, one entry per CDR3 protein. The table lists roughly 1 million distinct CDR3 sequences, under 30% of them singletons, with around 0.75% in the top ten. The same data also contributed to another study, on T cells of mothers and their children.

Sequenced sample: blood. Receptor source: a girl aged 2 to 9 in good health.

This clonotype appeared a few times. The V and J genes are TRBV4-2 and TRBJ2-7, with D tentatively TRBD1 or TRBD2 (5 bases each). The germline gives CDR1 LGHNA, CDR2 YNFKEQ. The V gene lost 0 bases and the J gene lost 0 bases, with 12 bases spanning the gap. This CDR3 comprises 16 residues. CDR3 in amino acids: CASSQDRGESSYEQYF. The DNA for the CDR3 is TGTGCCAGCAGCCAAGACCGAGGGGAGAGCTCCTACGAGCAGTACTTC.

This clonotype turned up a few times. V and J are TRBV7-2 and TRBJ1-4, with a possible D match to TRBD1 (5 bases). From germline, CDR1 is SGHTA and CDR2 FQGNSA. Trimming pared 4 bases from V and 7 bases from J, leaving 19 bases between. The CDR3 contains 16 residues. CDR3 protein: CASSSQIREGGEKLFF. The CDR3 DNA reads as TGTGCCAGCAGCTCCCAGATCAGGGAAGGTGGTGAAAAACTGTTTTTT.

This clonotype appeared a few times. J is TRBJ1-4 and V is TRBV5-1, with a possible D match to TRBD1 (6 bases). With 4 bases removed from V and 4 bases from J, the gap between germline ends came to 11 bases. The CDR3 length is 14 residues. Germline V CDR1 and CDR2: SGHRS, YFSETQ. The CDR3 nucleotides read TGCGCCAGCAGCCCAACAGGGTATAATGAAAAACTGTTTTTT. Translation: CASSPTGYNEKLFF. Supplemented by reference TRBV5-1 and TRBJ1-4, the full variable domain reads KAGVTQTPRYLIKTRGQQVTLSCSPISGHRSVSWYQQTPGQGLQFLFEYFSETQRNKGNFPGRFSGRQFSNSRSEMNVSTLELGDSALYLCASSPTGYNEKLFFGSGTQLSVL.

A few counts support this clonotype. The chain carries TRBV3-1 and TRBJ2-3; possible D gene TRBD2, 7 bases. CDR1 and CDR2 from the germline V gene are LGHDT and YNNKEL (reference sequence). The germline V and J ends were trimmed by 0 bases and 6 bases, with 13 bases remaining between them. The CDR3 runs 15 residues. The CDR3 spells CASSQDWGGADTQYF. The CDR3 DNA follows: TGTGCCAGCAGCCAAGACTGGGGGGGCGCGGATACGCAGTATTTT.

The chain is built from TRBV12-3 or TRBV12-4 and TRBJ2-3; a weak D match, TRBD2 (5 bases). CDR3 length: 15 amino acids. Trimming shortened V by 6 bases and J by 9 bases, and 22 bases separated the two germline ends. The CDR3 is CASRSESGPTRTQYF. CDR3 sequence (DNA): TGTGCCAGCAGATCGGAAAGCGGACCCACACGAACGCAGTATTTT.

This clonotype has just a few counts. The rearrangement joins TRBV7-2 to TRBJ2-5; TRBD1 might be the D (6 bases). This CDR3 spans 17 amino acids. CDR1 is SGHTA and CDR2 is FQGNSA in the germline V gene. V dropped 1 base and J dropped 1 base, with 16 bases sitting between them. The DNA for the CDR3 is TGTGCCAGCAGCTTAGTATCCACTCGAGGGGGCCAAGAGACCCAGTACTTC. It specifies CASSLVSTRGGQETQYF.

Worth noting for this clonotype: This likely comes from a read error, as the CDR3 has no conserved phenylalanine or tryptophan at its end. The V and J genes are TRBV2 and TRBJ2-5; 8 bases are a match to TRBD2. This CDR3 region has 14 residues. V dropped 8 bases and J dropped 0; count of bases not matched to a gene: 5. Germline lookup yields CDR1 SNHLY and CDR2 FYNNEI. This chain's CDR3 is CASLTSVYQETQYL. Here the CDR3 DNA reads TGTGCCAGCCTGACTAGCGTCTACCAAGAGACCCAGTACTTG.

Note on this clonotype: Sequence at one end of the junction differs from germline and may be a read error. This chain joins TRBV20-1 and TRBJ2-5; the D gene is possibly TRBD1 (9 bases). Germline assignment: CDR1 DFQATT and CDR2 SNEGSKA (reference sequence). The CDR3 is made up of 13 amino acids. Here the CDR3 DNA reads TGCAGTGCCCCGGGACAGGGACTAGAGACCCACTACTTC. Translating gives CSAPGQGLETHYF.

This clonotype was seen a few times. The CDR3 bases are TGCAGCGTCACACCGACAGCTAACTATGGCTACACCTTC. This encodes CSVTPTANYGYTF. V usage is TRBV29-1 and J usage is TRBJ1-2, with D possibly being TRBD1 (5 bases). The CDR3 length is 13 residues. Germline V lookup: CDR1 SQVTM, CDR2 ANQGSEA. The V and J ends lost 6 bases and 0 bases respectively, with 11 bases between them. The full variable domain, completed using reference TRBV29-1 and TRBJ1-2, is SAVISQKPSRDICQRGTSLTIQCQVDSQVTMMFWYRQQPGQSLTLIATANQGSEATYESGFVIDKFPISRPNLTFSTLTVSNMSPEDSSIYLCSVTPTANYGYTFGSGTRLTVV.

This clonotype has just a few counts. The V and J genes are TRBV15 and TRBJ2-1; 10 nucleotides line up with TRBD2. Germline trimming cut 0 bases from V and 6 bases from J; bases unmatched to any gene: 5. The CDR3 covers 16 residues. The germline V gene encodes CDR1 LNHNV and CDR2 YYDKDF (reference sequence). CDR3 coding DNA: TGTGCCACCAGCAGAGATCTAGCGGGAGTGATCAATGAGCAGTTCTTC. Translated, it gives CATSRDLAGVINEQFF.

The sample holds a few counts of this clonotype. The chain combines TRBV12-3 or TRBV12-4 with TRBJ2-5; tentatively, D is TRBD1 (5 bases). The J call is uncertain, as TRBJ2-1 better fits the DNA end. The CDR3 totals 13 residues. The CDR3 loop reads CASTTVGPGEQFF. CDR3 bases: TGTGCCAGCACCACCGTGGGGCCCGGTGAGCAGTTCTTC.

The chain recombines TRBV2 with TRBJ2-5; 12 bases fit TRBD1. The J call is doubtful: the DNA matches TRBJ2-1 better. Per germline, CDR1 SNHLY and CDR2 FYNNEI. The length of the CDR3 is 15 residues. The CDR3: CASRGGTGGRNEQFF. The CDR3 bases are TGTGCCAGCAGGGGGGGGACAGGGGGCCGTAATGAGCAGTTCTTC.

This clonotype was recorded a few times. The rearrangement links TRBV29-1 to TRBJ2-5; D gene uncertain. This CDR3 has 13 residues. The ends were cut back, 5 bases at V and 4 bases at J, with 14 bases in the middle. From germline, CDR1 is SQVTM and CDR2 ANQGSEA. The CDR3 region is CSVLLLDSETQYF. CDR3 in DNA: TGCAGCGTTCTATTACTCGATTCAGAGACCCAGTACTTC.

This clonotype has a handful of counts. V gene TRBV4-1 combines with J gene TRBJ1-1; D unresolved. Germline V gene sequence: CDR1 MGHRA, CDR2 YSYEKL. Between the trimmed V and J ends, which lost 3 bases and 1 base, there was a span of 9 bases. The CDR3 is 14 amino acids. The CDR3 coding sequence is TGCGCCAGCAGCCAGGGGAACAGGAACACTGAAGCTTTCTTT. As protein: CASSQGNRNTEAFF.

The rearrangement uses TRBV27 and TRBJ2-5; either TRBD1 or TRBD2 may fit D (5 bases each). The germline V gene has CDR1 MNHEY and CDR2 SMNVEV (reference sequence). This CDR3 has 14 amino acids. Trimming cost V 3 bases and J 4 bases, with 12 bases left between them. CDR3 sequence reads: CASSFPGPGETQYF. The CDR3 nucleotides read TGTGCCAGCAGTTTTCCGGGGCCGGGAGAGACCCAGTACTTC.

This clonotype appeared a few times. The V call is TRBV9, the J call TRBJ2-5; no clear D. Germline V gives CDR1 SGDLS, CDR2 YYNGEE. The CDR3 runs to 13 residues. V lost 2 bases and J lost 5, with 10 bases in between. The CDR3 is CASSVDILETQYF. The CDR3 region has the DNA TGTGCCAGCAGCGTCGACATATTGGAGACCCAGTACTTC.

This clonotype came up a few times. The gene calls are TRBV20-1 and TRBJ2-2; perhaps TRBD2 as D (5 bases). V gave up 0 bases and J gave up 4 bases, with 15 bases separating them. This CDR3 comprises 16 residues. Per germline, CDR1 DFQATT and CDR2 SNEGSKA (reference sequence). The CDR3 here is CSARDYSASGTGELFF. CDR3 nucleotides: TGCAGTGCTAGAGATTATAGCGCATCGGGCACCGGGGAGCTGTTTTTT.

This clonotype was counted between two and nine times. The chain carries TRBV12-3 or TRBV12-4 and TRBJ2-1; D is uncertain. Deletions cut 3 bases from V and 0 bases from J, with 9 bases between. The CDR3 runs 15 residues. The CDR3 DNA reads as TGTGCCAGCAGTTTGGGAAAAAGCTCCTACAATGAGCAGTTCTTC. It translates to CASSLGKSSYNEQFF.

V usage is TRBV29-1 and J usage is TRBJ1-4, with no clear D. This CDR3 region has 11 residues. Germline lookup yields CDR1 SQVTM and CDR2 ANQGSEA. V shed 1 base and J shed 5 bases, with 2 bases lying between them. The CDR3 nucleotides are TGCAGCGTTGAAGCGAATGAAAAACTGTTTTTT. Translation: CSVEANEKLFF.

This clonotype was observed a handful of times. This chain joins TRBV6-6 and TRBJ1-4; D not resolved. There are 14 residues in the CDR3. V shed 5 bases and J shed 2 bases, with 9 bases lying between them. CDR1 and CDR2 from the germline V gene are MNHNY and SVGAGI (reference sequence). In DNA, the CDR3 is TGTGCCAGCAGTGCGGTAGCGACTAATGAAAAACTGTTTTTT. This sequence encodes CASSAVATNEKLFF.

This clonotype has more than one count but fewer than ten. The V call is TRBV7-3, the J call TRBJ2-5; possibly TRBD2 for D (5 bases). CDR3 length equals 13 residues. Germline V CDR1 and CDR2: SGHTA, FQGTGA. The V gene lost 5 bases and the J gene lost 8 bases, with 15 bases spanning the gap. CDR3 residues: CASSPLGRDTQYF. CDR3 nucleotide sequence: TGTGCCAGCAGCCCTTTGGGCCGGGATACCCAGTACTTC.

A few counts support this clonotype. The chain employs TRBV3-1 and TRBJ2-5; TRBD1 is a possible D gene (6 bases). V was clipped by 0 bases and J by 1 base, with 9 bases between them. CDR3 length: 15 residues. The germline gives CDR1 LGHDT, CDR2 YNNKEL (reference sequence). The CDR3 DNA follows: TGTGCCAGCAGCCAAGATCAGGGGAGCCAAGAGACCCAGTACTTC. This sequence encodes CASSQDQGSQETQYF.

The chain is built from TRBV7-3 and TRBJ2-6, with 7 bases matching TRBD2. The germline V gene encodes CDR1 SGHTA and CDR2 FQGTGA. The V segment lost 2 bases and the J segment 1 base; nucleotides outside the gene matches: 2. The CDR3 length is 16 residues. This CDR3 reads CASSLSGGSGANVLTF. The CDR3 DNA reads TGTGCCAGCAGCTTATCGGGGGGTTCTGGGGCCAACGTCCTGACTTTC.

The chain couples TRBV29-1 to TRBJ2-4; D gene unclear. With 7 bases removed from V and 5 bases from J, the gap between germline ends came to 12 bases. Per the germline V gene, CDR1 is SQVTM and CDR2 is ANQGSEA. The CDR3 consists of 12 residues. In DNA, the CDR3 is TGCAGCGCCATTACGTACGAAAACATTCAGTACTTC. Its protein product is CSAITYENIQYF.

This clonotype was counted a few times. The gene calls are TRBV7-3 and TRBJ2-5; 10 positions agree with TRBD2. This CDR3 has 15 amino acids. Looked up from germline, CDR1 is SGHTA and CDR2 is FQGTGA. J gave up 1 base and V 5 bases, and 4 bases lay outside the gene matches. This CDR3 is CASSRTSGRQETQYF. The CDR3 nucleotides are TGTGCCAGCAGCCGGACTAGCGGTCGCCAAGAGACCCAGTACTTC.

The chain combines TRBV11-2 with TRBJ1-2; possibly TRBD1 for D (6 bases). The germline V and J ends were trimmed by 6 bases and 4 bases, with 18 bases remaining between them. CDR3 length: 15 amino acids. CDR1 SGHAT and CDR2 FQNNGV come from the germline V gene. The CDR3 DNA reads TGTGCCAGCAGGGACCTCCCTGGGGGCTTCTATGGCTACACCTTC. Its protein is CASRDLPGGFYGYTF.

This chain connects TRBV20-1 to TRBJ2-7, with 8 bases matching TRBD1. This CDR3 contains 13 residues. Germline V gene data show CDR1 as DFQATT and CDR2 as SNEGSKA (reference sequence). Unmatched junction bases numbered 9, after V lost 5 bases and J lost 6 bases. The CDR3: CSAAGTGKPEQYF. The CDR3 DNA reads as TGCAGTGCTGCCGGGACAGGAAAACCCGAGCAGTACTTC.

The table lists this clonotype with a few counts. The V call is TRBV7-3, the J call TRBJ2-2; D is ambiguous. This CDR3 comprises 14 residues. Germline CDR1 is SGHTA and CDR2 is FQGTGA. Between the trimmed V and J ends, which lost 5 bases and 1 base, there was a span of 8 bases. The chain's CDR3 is CASSEDQNTGELFF. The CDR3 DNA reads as TGTGCCAGCAGCGAGGATCAGAACACCGGGGAGCTGTTTTTT.

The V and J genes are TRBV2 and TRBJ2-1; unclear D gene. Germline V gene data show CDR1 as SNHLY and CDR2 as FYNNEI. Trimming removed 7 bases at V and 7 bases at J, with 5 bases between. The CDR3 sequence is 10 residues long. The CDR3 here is CASTGNEQFF. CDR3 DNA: TGTGCCAGCACGGGTAATGAGCAGTTCTTC.

The CDR3 loop reads CATAIGQGLYEQYF. Written as DNA, the CDR3 is TGTGCCACGGCAATAGGACAGGGTCTTTACGAGCAGTACTTC. V is TRBV6-2 or TRBV6-3 and J is TRBJ2-7; 8 positions match TRBD1. The CDR3 is 14 amino acids. Germline loops: CDR1 MNHEY, CDR2 SVGEGT. Trimming at V came to 10 bases and at J to 4 bases, leaving 12 bases not matched to a gene.

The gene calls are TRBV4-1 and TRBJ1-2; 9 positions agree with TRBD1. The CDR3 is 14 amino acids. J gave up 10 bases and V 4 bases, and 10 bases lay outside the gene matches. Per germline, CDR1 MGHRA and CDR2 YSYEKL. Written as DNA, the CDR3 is TGCGCCAGCAGCCCGTCACAGGGGGCTCATATCTACACCTTC. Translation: CASSPSQGAHIYTF.